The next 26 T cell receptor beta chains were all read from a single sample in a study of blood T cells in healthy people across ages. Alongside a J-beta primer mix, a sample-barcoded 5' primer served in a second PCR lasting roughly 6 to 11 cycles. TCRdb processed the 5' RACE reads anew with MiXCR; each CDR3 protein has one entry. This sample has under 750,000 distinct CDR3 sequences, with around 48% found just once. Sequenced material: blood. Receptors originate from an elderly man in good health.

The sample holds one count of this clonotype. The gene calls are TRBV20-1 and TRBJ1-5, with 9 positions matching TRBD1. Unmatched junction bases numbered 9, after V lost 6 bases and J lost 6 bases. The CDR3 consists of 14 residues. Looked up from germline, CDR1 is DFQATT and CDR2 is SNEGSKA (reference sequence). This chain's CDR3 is CSATSQGAGQPQHF. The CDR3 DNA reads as TGCAGTGCGACCTCACAGGGGGCGGGTCAGCCCCAGCATTTT.

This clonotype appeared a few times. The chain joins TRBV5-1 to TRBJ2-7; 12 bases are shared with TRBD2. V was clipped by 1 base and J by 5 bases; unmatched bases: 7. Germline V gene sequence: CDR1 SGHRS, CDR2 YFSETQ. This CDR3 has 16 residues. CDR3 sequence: CASSLLTSGSYHEQYF. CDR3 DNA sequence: TGCGCCAGCAGCTTGTTGACTAGCGGGAGTTACCACGAGCAGTACTTC.

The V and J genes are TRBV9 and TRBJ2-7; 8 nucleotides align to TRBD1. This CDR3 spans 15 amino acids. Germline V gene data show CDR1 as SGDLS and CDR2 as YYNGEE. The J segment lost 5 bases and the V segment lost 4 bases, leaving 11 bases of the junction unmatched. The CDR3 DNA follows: TGTGCCAGCAGCCCTACCTCCGGGACAGGCCACGAGCAGTACTTC. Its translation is CASSPTSGTGHEQYF.

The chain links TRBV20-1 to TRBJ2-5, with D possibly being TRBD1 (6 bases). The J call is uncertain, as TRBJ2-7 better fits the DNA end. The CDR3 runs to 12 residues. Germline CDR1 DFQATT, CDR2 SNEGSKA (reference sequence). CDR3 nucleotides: TGCAGTGCTAGCAGACAGGTGGACGAGCAGTACTTC. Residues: CSASRQVDEQYF.

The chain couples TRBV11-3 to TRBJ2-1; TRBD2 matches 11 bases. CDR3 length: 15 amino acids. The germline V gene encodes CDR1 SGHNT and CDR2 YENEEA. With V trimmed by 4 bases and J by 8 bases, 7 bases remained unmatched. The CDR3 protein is CASSSTSGEGDEQFF. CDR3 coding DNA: TGTGCCAGCAGCTCGACTAGCGGGGAGGGAGATGAGCAGTTCTTC.

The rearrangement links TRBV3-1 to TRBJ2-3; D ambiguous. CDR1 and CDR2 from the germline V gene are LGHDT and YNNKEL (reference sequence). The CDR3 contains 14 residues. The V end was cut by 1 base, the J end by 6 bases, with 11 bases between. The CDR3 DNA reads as TGTGCCAGCAGCCAAGTAGATGTAAGTGATACGCAGTATTTT. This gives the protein CASSQVDVSDTQYF.

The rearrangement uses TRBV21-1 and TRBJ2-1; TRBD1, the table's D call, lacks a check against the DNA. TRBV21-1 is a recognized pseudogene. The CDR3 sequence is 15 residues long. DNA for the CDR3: TGTGCCAGCAGCAAAGCTGCAGGGTCCTACAATGAGCAGTTCTTC. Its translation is CASSKAAGSYNEQFF.

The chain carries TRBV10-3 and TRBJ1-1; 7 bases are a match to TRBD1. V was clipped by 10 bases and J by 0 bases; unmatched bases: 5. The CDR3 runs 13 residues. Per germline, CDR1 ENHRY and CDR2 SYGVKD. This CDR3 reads CATRGDVNTEAFF. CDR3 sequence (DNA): TGTGCCACCAGGGGGGATGTGAACACTGAAGCTTTCTTT.

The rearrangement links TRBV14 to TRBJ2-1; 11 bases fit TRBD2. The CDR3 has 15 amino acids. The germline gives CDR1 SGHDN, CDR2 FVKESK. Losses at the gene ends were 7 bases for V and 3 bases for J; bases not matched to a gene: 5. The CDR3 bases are TGTGCCAGCACCCTGGGACTAGCGGACTACAATGAGCAGTTCTTC. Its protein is CASTLGLADYNEQFF. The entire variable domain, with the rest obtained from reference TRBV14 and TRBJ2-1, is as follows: EAGVTQFPSHSVIEKGQTVTLRCDPISGHDNLYWYRRVMGKEIKFLLHFVKESKQDESGMPNNRFLAERTGGTYSTLKVQPAELEDSGVYFCASTLGLADYNEQFFGPGTRLTVL.

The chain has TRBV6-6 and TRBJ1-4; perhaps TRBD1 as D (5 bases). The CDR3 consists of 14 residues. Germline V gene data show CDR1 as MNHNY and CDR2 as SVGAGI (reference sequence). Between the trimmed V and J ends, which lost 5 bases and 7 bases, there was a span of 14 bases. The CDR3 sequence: CASSVGHSGEKLFF. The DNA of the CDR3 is TGTGCCAGCAGTGTCGGACATTCGGGTGAAAAACTGTTTTTT.

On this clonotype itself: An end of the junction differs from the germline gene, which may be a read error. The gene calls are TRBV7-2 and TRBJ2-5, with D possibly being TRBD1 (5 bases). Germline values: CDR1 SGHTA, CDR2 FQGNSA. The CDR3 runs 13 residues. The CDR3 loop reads CASSLTVQGTQYF. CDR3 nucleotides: TGTGCCAGCAGCTTGACAGTTCAAGGGACCCAGTACTTC.

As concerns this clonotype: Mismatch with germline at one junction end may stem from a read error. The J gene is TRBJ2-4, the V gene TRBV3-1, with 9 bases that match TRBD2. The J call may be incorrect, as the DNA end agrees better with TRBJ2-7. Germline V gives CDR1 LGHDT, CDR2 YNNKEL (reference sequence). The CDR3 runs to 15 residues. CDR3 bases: TGTGCCAGCAACCAAGACTTAGCGGGGGTCTACGAGCAGTACTTC. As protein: CASNQDLAGVYEQYF.

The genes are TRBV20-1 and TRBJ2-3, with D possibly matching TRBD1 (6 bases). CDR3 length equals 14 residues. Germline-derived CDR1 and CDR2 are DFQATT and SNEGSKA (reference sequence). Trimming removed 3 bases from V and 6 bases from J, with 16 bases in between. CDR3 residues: CSASGMTGPDTQYF. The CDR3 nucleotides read TGCAGTGCTAGCGGCATGACAGGCCCGGATACGCAGTATTTT.

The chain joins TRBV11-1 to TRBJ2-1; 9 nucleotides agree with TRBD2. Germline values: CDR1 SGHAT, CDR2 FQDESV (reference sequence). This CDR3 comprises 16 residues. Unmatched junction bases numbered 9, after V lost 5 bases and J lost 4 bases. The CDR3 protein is CASSPYSGSPYNEQFF. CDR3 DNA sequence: TGTGCCAGCAGCCCTTATAGCGGGAGCCCTTACAATGAGCAGTTCTTC.

CDR3 sequence (DNA): TGTGCCAGCGTGCCGACTAGCGGCTACGAGCAGTACTTC. Protein product: CASVPTSGYEQYF. The chain joins TRBV2 to TRBJ2-7; 9 bases agree with TRBD2. Germline CDR1 is SNHLY and CDR2 is FYNNEI. The CDR3 is made up of 13 amino acids. V gave up 8 bases and J gave up 3 bases; unmatched junction bases: 5.

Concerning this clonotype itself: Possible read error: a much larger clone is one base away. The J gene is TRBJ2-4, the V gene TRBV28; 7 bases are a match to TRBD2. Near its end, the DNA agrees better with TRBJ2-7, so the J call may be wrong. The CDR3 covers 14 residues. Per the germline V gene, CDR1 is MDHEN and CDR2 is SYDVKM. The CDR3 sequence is CANSPVGGSYEQYF. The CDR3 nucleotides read TGTGCCAACAGCCCTGTCGGGGGGTCCTACGAGCAGTACTTC.

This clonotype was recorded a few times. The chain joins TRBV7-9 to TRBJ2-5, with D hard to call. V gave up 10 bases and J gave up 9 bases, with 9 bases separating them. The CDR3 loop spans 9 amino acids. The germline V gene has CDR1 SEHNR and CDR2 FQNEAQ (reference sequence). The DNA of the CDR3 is TGTGCCAAACAACGGCCCCAGTACTTC. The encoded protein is CAKQRPQYF.

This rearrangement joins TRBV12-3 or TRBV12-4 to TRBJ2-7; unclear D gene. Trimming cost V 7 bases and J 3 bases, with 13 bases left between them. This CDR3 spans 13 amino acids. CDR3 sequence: CASTSGWGYEQYF. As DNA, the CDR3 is TGTGCCAGCACCTCTGGCTGGGGCTACGAGCAGTACTTC.

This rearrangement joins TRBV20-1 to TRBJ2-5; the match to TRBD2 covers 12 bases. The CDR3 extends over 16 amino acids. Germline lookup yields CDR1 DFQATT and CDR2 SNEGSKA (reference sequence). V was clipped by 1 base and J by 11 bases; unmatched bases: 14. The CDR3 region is CSARVPTSGGWGAQYF. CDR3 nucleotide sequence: TGCAGTGCTAGAGTCCCGACTAGCGGGGGCTGGGGGGCGCAGTACTTC.

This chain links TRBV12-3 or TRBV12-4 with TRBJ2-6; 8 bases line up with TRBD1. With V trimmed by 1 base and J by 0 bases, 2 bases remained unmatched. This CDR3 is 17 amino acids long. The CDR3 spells CASSLGTGSSGANVLTF. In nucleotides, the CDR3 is TGTGCCAGCAGTTTAGGGACAGGGAGCTCTGGGGCCAACGTCCTGACTTTC.

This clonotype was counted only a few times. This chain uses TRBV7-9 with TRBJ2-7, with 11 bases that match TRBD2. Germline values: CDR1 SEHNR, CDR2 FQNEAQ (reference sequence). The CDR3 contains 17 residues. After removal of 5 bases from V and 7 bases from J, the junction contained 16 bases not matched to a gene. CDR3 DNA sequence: TGTGCCAGCAGCCAGTATCCGGGACTAGCGGTCTACAATGAGCAGTACTTC. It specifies CASSQYPGLAVYNEQYF.

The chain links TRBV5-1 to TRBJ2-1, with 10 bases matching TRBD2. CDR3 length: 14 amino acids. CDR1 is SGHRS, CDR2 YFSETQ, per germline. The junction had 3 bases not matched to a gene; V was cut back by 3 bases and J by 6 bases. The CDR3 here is CASSWGLAFNEQFF. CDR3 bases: TGCGCCAGCAGCTGGGGACTAGCGTTCAATGAGCAGTTCTTC. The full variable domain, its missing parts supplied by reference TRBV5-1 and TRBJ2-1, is KAGVTQTPRYLIKTRGQQVTLSCSPISGHRSVSWYQQTPGQGLQFLFEYFSETQRNKGNFPGRFSGRQFSNSRSEMNVSTLELGDSALYLCASSWGLAFNEQFFGPGTRLTVL.

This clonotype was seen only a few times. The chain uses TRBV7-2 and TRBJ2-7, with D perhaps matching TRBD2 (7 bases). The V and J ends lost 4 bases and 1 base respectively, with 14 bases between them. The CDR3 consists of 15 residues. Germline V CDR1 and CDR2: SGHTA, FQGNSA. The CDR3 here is CASSSGGGGSYEQYF. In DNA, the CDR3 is TGTGCCAGCAGCTCGGGGGGCGGGGGTTCCTACGAGCAGTACTTC.

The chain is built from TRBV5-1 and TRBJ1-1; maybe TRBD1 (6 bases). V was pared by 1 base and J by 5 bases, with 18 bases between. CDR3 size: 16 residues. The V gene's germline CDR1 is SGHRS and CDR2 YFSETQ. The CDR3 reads CASSLQAGDPRTEAFF. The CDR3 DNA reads TGCGCCAGCAGCTTGCAGGCAGGGGACCCGAGGACTGAAGCTTTCTTT.

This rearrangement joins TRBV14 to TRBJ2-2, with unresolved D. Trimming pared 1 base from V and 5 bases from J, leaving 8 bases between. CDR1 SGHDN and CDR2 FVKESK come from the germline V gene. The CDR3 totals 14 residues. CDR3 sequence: CASSQVRVTGELFF. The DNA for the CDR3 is TGTGCCAGCAGCCAAGTACGGGTTACCGGGGAGCTGTTTTTT.

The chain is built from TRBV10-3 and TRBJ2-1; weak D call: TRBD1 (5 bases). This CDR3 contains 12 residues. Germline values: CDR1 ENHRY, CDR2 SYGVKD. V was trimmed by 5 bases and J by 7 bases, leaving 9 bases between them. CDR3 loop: CAISSQGNEQFF. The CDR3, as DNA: TGTGCCATCAGTTCTCAGGGTAATGAGCAGTTCTTC.